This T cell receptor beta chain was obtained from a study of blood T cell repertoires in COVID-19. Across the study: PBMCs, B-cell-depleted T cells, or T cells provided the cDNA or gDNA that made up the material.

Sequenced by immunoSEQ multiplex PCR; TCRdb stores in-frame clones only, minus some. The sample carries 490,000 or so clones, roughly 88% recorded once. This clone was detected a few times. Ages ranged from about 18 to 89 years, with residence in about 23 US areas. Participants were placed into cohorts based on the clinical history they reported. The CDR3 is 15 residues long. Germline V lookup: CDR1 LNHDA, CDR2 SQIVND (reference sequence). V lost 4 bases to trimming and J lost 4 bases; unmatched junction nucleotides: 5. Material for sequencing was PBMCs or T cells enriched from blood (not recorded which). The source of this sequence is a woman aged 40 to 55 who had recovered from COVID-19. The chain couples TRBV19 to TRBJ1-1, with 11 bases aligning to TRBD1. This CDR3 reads CASSRGQGVSTEAFF. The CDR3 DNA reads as TGTGCCAGTAGTAGGGGACAGGGGGTGAGCACTGAAGCTTTCTTT.